This T cell receptor beta chain was recorded in a study of CD8 T cells in Susac syndrome. Study conclusions and caveats: The study recognized that its TCR sequencing and HLA analysis covered a relatively small number of individuals.

After extraction with the RNeasy kit, about 0.45 to 1 ug of the RNA was reverse transcribed using random hexamers. Amplification of TCR beta CDR3 was carried out by immunoSEQ multiplex PCR, which covered 54 Vbeta and 13 Jbeta segments. TCRdb re-called the immunoSEQ multiplex PCR reads through MiXCR, storing one row per CDR3 protein. The sample includes about 250,000 distinct CDR3 sequences, just over 90% of them seen just once. Negative isolation was used for CD8+ and CD4+ T cells and FACS enrichment for TEMRA cells. This clonotype showed up just once. The antigen remains undetermined. The specimen was CD4+ T cells from PBMCs. The origin of this receptor is a human donor with multiple sclerosis.

The CDR3 bases are TGTGCCAGCTTACAGGGGACTCAAGCTTTCTTT. It encodes CASLQGTQAFF. The chain carries TRBV6-2 or TRBV6-3 and TRBJ1-1; 7 bases match TRBD1. The germline V gene has CDR1 MNHEY and CDR2 SVGEGT. Unmatched junction bases numbered 6, after V lost 8 bases and J lost 9 bases. This CDR3 is 11 amino acids long.